This T cell receptor beta chain stems from a study of STAT5B mutations in CD4+ large granular lymphocyte leukemia. Points from the study as a whole: Patient CD4-sorted repertoires looked more clonal than healthy CD4+ repertoires, even without putative leukemic clones. 8/27 top patient clones versus 2/35 control clones were TRBV06-family.

Only in-frame clones appear in the TCRdb table, and some are missing; sequencing was by immunoSEQ multiplex PCR. Of under 40,000 clones listed, approximately 72% were seen once; the top ten hold around 2.5%. CDR3 size: 15 residues. The V end was cut by 8 bases, the J end by 0 bases, with 13 bases between. Germline V gives CDR1 SGHVS, CDR2 FQNEAQ. On this clone itself: Its antigen is not identified.

V gene TRBV7-8 combines with J gene TRBJ2-2, with no clear D. The clonotype comes from a human donor in good health. The sequenced sample was CD4+ T cells from blood buffy coats. The CDR3 sequence is CASLLTVANTGELFF. CDR3 in DNA: TGTGCCAGCTTACTTACCGTCGCGAACACCGGGGAGCTGTTTTTT.